Below, 32 T cell receptor beta chains from the same sample are listed, as sequenced in a study of blood T cell repertoires in COVID-19. Method: immunoSEQ multiplex PCR; TCRdb's copy keeps in-frame clones and lacks some. The table lists approximately 35,000 clones, approximately 82% of them singletons. Specimen: peripheral blood. All receptors derive from a human donor in a cohort sampled during active COVID-19.

The V gene is TRBV4-3, the J gene TRBJ1-6, with 11 bases that match TRBD1. CDR1 and CDR2 from the germline V gene are LGHNA and YSLEER. The V segment lost 1 base and the J segment 4 bases; nucleotides outside the gene matches: 15. The CDR3 sequence is 21 residues long. As DNA, the CDR3 is TGCGCCAGCAGCCAAGCCCGCCAGGACAGGGGGCAGAACCCGTATAATTCACCCCTCCACTTT. Protein product: CASSQARQDRGQNPYNSPLHF.

This clone showed up just once. The CDR3 nucleotides are TGTGCCAGCAGTGTATCTAGCGGGGGGGCAGATACGCAGTATTTT. Its protein product is CASSVSSGGADTQYF. The gene calls are TRBV2 and TRBJ2-3; 12 nucleotides agree with TRBD2. The CDR3 extends over 15 amino acids. Trimming removed 4 bases from V and 4 bases from J; junction bases left unmatched: 3. CDR1 and CDR2 (germline): SNHLY, FYNNEI.

J is TRBJ1-3 and V is TRBV19; possible D gene TRBD1, 5 bases. Germline assignment: CDR1 LNHDA and CDR2 SQIVND (reference sequence). This CDR3 region has 14 residues. V lost 5 bases and J lost 0, with 8 bases in between. CDR3 DNA: TGTGCCAGTAGTTTGGGGCACTCTGGAAACACCATATATTTT. As protein: CASSLGHSGNTIYF.

This rearrangement joins TRBV5-3 to TRBJ2-2, with 11 bases aligning to TRBD1. TRBV5-3 is an open reading frame, and its role is uncertain. This CDR3 has 16 residues. J was trimmed by 5 bases and V by 6 bases; bases with no gene match: 9. CDR3 protein: CARMGQGVGGTGELFF. CDR3 sequence (DNA): TGTGCCAGAATGGGACAGGGGGTAGGGGGAACCGGGGAGCTGTTTTTT.

Of note for this clone: The junction departs from germline at one end; a sequencing error may be responsible. This sequence joins TRBV7-7 and TRBJ2-3; possible D gene TRBD2, 7 bases. CDR1 and CDR2 from the germline V gene are SSHAT and FNYEAQ (reference sequence). There are 15 residues in the CDR3. CDR3 nucleotide sequence: TGTGCTAGCAGCTTAGGCGGGGGCCGAACAGATACGCAGTATTTT. This codes for CASSLGGGRTDTQYF.

The CDR3 spells CATSDALRDQETQYF. CDR3 nucleotide sequence: TGTGCCACCAGTGATGCCTTGCGGGACCAAGAGACCCAGTACTTC. J is TRBJ2-5 and V is TRBV24-1; possible D gene TRBD2, 5 bases. CDR3 size: 15 residues. V was pared by 3 bases and J by 0 bases, with 10 bases between. Germline V CDR1 and CDR2: KGHDR, SFDVKD.

The chain uses TRBV19 and TRBJ2-7; 12 bases agree with TRBD2. Germline V CDR1 and CDR2: LNHDA, SQIVND (reference sequence). This CDR3 is 16 amino acids long. J gave up 3 bases and V 4 bases, and 7 bases lay outside the gene matches. The CDR3 protein is CASSTLPGLAGYEQYF. In nucleotides, the CDR3 is TGTGCCAGTAGTACCCTACCGGGACTAGCGGGCTACGAGCAGTACTTC. The variable domain in full, with the rest retrieved from reference TRBV19 and TRBJ2-7, is DGGITQSPKYLFRKEGQNVTLSCEQNLNHDAMYWYRQDPGQGLRLIYYSQIVNDFQKGDIAEGYSVSREKKESFPLTVTSAQKNPTAFYLCASSTLPGLAGYEQYFGPGTRLTVT.

J is TRBJ2-3 and V is TRBV4-3; 8 nucleotides align to TRBD1. Germline lookup yields CDR1 LGHNA and CDR2 YSLEER. CDR3 size: 16 residues. Germline trimming cut 1 base from V and 1 base from J; bases unmatched to any gene: 4. CDR3 loop: CASSQAGQGGTDTQYF. CDR3 nucleotide sequence: TGCGCCAGCAGCCAAGCCGGACAGGGTGGCACAGATACGCAGTATTTT.

The chain uses TRBV10-3 and TRBJ2-7, with a tentative D call TRBD1 (7 bases). CDR1 ENHRY and CDR2 SYGVKD come from the germline V gene. The CDR3 sequence is 17 residues long. Trimming removed 8 bases from V and 5 bases from J, with 28 bases in between. The CDR3 bases are TGTGCCATCGGAGGGGAACAGGGGCGCGAATTGAGCGACGAGCAGTACTTC. Its protein is CAIGGEQGRELSDEQYF.

The J gene is TRBJ2-2, the V gene TRBV5-5, with 10 positions matching TRBD1. The V gene's germline CDR1 is SGHKS and CDR2 YYEKEE (reference sequence). V lost 1 base to trimming and J lost 6 bases; unmatched junction nucleotides: 3. The CDR3 sequence is 15 residues long. CDR3 amino acids: CASSLRQGASGELFF. CDR3 DNA sequence: TGTGCCAGCAGCTTGAGACAGGGGGCTTCCGGGGAGCTGTTTTTT.

The gene calls are TRBV5-1 and TRBJ1-2; D is unresolved. This CDR3 comprises 15 residues. Between the trimmed V and J ends, which lost 3 bases and 2 bases, there was a span of 14 bases. Germline loops: CDR1 SGHRS, CDR2 YFSETQ. CDR3 loop: CASSYTMGRNYGYTF. The DNA for the CDR3 is TGCGCCAGCAGCTATACAATGGGCCGCAACTATGGCTACACCTTC.

This clone was seen a single time. The rearrangement links TRBV9 to TRBJ2-2; D may be TRBD2 (5 bases). CDR3 size: 15 residues. Trimming left V 4 bases short and J 2 bases short, with 12 bases between. From germline, CDR1 is SGDLS and CDR2 YYNGEE. CDR3 protein: CASSPPGINTGELFF. The CDR3 nucleotides read TGTGCCAGCAGCCCTCCCGGGATTAACACCGGGGAGCTGTTTTTT.

CDR3 in amino acids: CASSLGAQTLKNIQYF. The CDR3 DNA follows: TGCGCCAGCAGCTTGGGGGCTCAGACATTAAAAAACATTCAGTACTTC. The chain combines TRBV5-1 with TRBJ2-4, with D unresolved. V dropped 0 bases and J dropped 4 bases, with 14 bases sitting between them. The germline gives CDR1 SGHRS, CDR2 YFSETQ. The CDR3 consists of 16 residues.

J is TRBJ1-2 and V is TRBV30; TRBD1 might be the D (5 bases). Trimming took off 1 base at V and 4 bases at J, with 19 bases between the two ends. CDR3 size: 16 residues. CDR1 is GTSNPN and CDR2 is SVGIG in the germline V gene (reference sequence). CDR3 sequence (DNA): TGTGCCTGGAGTGACGGGGGAAGCCCCTGGGCCTATGGCTACACCTTC. As protein: CAWSDGGSPWAYGYTF.

The rearrangement links TRBV19 to TRBJ2-7; TRBD1 agrees at 10 bases. The junction had 7 bases not matched to a gene; V was cut back by 6 bases and J by 2 bases. Germline values: CDR1 LNHDA, CDR2 SQIVND (reference sequence). The CDR3 sequence is 15 residues long. Written as DNA, the CDR3 is TGTGCCAGTAGCTTGGGACAGGGGCAGCCCTACGAGCAGTACTTC. Translated: CASSLGQGQPYEQYF.

This chain links TRBV7-9 with TRBJ1-5, with D unresolved. The CDR3 extends over 14 amino acids. Trimming shortened V by 3 bases and J by 3 bases, and 9 bases separated the two germline ends. From germline, CDR1 is SEHNR and CDR2 FQNEAQ (reference sequence). CDR3 in DNA: TGTGCCAGCAGCTTTGAGGGTCCCAATCAGCCCCAGCATTTT. This sequence encodes CASSFEGPNQPQHF.

The J gene is TRBJ2-2, the V gene TRBV19, with 7 bases matching TRBD1. CDR1 is LNHDA, CDR2 SQIVND, per germline (reference sequence). The CDR3 spans 15 residues. J was trimmed by 0 bases and V by 3 bases; bases with no gene match: 1. CDR3: CASSIQGANTGELFF. In DNA form, the CDR3 reads TGTGCCAGTAGTATCCAGGGGGCGAACACCGGGGAGCTGTTTTTT.

The chain carries TRBV10-3 and TRBJ2-1, with 7 nucleotides matching TRBD1. Germline CDR1 ENHRY, CDR2 SYGVKD. The CDR3 is 13 residues long. V lost 5 bases to trimming and J lost 4 bases; unmatched junction nucleotides: 2. This CDR3 reads CAISPGQYNEQFF. CDR3 coding DNA: TGTGCCATCAGTCCGGGACAGTACAATGAGCAGTTCTTC.

The V and J genes are TRBV15 and TRBJ2-3, with 7 bases lining up with TRBD2. With 1 base clipped from V and 1 base from J, the junction kept 8 bases outside the gene matches. The CDR3 runs to 17 residues. CDR1 is LNHNV, CDR2 YYDKDF, per germline (reference sequence). The DNA for the CDR3 is TGTGCCACCAGCAGAGTCCGCGTGGCGGGGGGCACAGATACGCAGTATTTT. Amino acid sequence: CATSRVRVAGGTDTQYF.

This clone was observed once. This rearrangement joins TRBV5-1 to TRBJ2-3; 9 bases are shared with TRBD2. Germline CDR1 SGHRS, CDR2 YFSETQ. The CDR3 runs 14 residues. The V gene end was trimmed by 7 bases and the J gene end by 3 bases; junction bases not matched to a gene: 6. This CDR3 is CASGTSGQTDTQYF. CDR3 nucleotide sequence: TGCGCCAGCGGAACTAGCGGGCAAACAGATACGCAGTATTTT.

The chain uses TRBV11-2 and TRBJ1-1; D is uncertain. Trimming took 3 bases from V and 4 from J, leaving 18 bases between them. The CDR3 length is 16 residues. Germline loops: CDR1 SGHAT, CDR2 FQNNGV. The DNA for the CDR3 is TGTGCCAGCAGCTTGCGGGAAGACGCCACCCCCACTGAAGCTTTCTTT. It is translated as CASSLREDATPTEAFF.

The rearrangement joins TRBV10-1 to TRBJ2-3; 11 bases line up with TRBD2. The CDR3 totals 15 residues. J was trimmed by 4 bases and V by 2 bases; bases with no gene match: 2. Germline CDR1 WNHNN, CDR2 SYGVQD (reference sequence). Here the CDR3 reads CASSEGTSGADTQYF. CDR3 DNA sequence: TGCGCCAGCAGTGAGGGGACTAGCGGTGCAGATACGCAGTATTTT.

V gene TRBV12-3 or TRBV12-4 combines with J gene TRBJ1-2; TRBD1 aligns across 7 bases. J gave up 8 bases and V 5 bases, and 5 bases lay outside the gene matches. CDR3 length: 12 residues. The CDR3 region is CASSTTGWGYTF. Written as DNA, the CDR3 is TGTGCCAGCAGTACGACAGGGTGGGGCTACACCTTC.

The gene calls are TRBV10-3 and TRBJ2-7, with 7 bases lining up with TRBD1. Germline V gene data show CDR1 as ENHRY and CDR2 as SYGVKD. This CDR3 is built from 15 residues. Losses at the gene ends were 10 bases for V and 3 bases for J; bases not matched to a gene: 15. The CDR3 is CATSPGAAGGYEQYF. As DNA, the CDR3 is TGTGCCACGAGCCCAGGAGCGGCAGGGGGCTACGAGCAGTACTTC.

This chain uses TRBV12-3 or TRBV12-4 with TRBJ2-2; D gene ambiguous. CDR3 length equals 13 residues. The ends were cut back, 6 bases at V and 7 bases at J, with 12 bases in the middle. The CDR3 protein is CASSKELYGELFF. The CDR3 region has the DNA TGTGCCAGCAGCAAGGAGTTGTACGGGGAGCTGTTTTTT.

The V call is TRBV30, the J call TRBJ1-2; D might be TRBD1 (5 bases). Trimming stripped 5 bases from V and 2 bases from J, with 9 bases between. The germline V gene has CDR1 GTSNPN and CDR2 SVGIG (reference sequence). The CDR3 runs to 12 residues. DNA of the CDR3: TGTGCCTGGGGGCAGGGAAACTATGGCTACACCTTC. This gives the protein CAWGQGNYGYTF. Looking up the rest from reference TRBV30 and TRBJ1-2 gives the full variable domain: SQTIHQWPATLVQPVGSPLSLECTVEGTSNPNLYWYRQAAGRGLQLLFYSVGIGQISSEVPQNLSASRPQDRQFILSSKKLLLSDSGFYLCAWGQGNYGYTFGSGTRLTVV.

This chain links TRBV5-4 with TRBJ2-6, with D unresolved. V was pared by 7 bases and J by 0 bases, with 8 bases between. CDR1 and CDR2 (germline): SGHNT, YYREEE (reference sequence). The CDR3 is 14 amino acids. The CDR3 DNA sequence: TGTGCCAGCCGTCGGTCCTCTGGGGCCAACGTCCTGACTTTC. Amino acids: CASRRSSGANVLTF.

The chain employs TRBV6-5 and TRBJ1-3; D unclear. Trimming took 7 bases from V and 0 from J, leaving 13 bases between them. The germline V gene has CDR1 MNHEY and CDR2 SVGAGI. This CDR3 spans 15 amino acids. The CDR3 reads CASIGLGLSGNTIYF. CDR3 nucleotide sequence: TGTGCCAGCATCGGGCTAGGACTCTCTGGAAACACCATATATTTT.

The chain recombines TRBV4-3 with TRBJ1-1, with D tentatively TRBD1 (5 bases). V lost 0 bases and J 4 bases, leaving 12 bases between the germline ends. The germline gives CDR1 LGHNA, CDR2 YSLEER. The CDR3 consists of 15 residues. Here the CDR3 reads CASSQESQGGTEAFF. The DNA for the CDR3 is TGCGCCAGCAGCCAAGAATCGCAGGGCGGCACTGAAGCTTTCTTT.

The chain uses TRBV7-2 and TRBJ2-3; 12 bases are shared with TRBD2. The CDR3 is made up of 17 amino acids. Germline CDR1 is SGHTA and CDR2 is FQGNSA. V gave up 5 bases and J gave up 2 bases; unmatched junction bases: 8. The CDR3 coding sequence is TGTGCCAGCAGCCCCTTTGGGACTAGCGGGTACACAGATACGCAGTATTTT. Residues: CASSPFGTSGYTDTQYF.

CDR3 DNA: TGTGCCAGCAGTTACTCGGACAGGGGGGGCAATCAGCCCCAGCATTTT. This codes for CASSYSDRGGNQPQHF. The V and J genes are TRBV6-6 and TRBJ1-5; 10 bases are a match to TRBD1. CDR1 is MNHNY, CDR2 SVGAGI, per germline (reference sequence). This CDR3 is 16 amino acids long. Losses at the gene ends were 0 bases for V and 2 bases for J; bases not matched to a gene: 1.

The chain uses TRBV9 and TRBJ1-2; 7 positions agree with TRBD1. Germline-derived CDR1 and CDR2 are SGDLS and YYNGEE. This CDR3 is built from 13 residues. V was pared by 4 bases and J by 8 bases, with 8 bases of the junction left unmatched. The CDR3 bases are TGTGCCAGCAGCACCCAGGACAGGCTCGGCTACACCTTC. It translates to CASSTQDRLGYTF.